A single sample is the source of the 26 T cell receptor beta chains below, sequenced in a study of T cells in women clearing cervical HPV infection. Libraries were prepared by immunoSEQ multiplex PCR; TCRdb keeps only in-frame clonotypes and omits some of them. The listing contains about 22,000 clones. The sequenced sample was blood buffy coat. These receptors were collected from a woman between 18 and 69 years old with a cervical HPV16 infection that either progressed to CIN3+ or cleared (not recorded which).

Comment on this clone: The missing CDR3 end, 3 residues past where the read stops, is filled in from the germline J gene. The chain carries TRBV6-1 and TRBJ2-1; tentative D call: TRBD2 (6 bases). From germline, CDR1 is MNHNS and CDR2 SASEGT. This CDR3 region has 15 residues. V shed 6 bases and J shed 9 bases, with 21 bases lying between them. CDR3 bases read: TGTGCCAGCAGGGAACCGGGAGCACAACGGGGTGAG. As protein: CASREPGAQRGE. The full CDR3 reads CASREPGAQRGEQFF.

Details on this clone: The read finishes 3 residues shy of the CDR3 end, and the germline J gene is used to complete it. The V gene is TRBV7-2, the J gene TRBJ2-2; no reliable D call. V was cut by 5 bases and J by 2 bases, with 9 bases left in between. In germline, CDR1 is SGHTA, CDR2 FQGNSA. This CDR3 has 14 amino acids. The DNA read from the CDR3 is TGTGCCAGCAGCCGACTGGTCAACACCGGGGAG. It specifies CASSRLVNTGE. The CDR3 in full is CASSRLVNTGELFF.

As concerns this clone: The CDR3 is cut off 3 residues early in the read; its end comes from the germline J gene. V gene TRBV20-1 combines with J gene TRBJ1-1, with a possible D match to TRBD1 (5 bases). V shed 6 bases and J shed 1 base, with 12 bases lying between them. Germline CDR1 reads DFQATT; CDR2 reads SNEGSKA (reference sequence). CDR3 size: 13 residues. This chain's CDR3 is CSALGHTNTEAFF. The sequenced part of the CDR3 DNA is TGCAGTGCCCTTGGACATACGAACACTGAA.

A note on this clone: The sequence runs out 3 residues before the end of the CDR3; the remainder is reconstructed from the germline J gene. The chain recombines TRBV13 with TRBJ2-1; D gene uncertain. The CDR3 length is 11 residues. Trimming took off 2 bases at V and 9 bases at J, with 5 bases between the two ends. Germline loops: CDR1 PRHDT, CDR2 FYEKMQ (reference sequence). This CDR3 is CASSLIREQFF. Incomplete CDR3 DNA: TGTGCCAGCAGCTTAATTCGTGAG.

With regard to this clone: The missing CDR3 end, 3 residues past where the read stops, is filled in from the germline J gene. The chain links TRBV29-1 to TRBJ1-1, with TRBD1 matching 9 bases. V shed 4 bases and J 5 bases; nucleotides not matched to a gene: 11. Germline loops: CDR1 SQVTM, CDR2 ANQGSEA. The CDR3 contains 15 residues. CDR3 in amino acids: CSVVSIRQGGTEAFF. Incomplete CDR3 DNA: TGCAGCGTTGTTTCGATCCGACAGGGGGGGACTGAA.

On this clone: The read ends 3 residues shy of where the CDR3 ends; the end is completed using the germline J gene. This chain joins TRBV10-3 and TRBJ1-2; D gene uncertain. CDR1 is ENHRY, CDR2 SYGVKD, per germline. V was pared by 3 bases and J by 4 bases, with 9 bases between. The CDR3 covers 13 residues. The covered CDR3 bases are TGTGCCATCAGTGATGCAGGATCCTATGGC. Amino acids: CAISDAGSYG. The full CDR3 sequence reads CAISDAGSYGYTF.

With respect to this clone: The read falls 3 residues short of the CDR3 end, and the missing part is taken from the germline J gene. This chain links TRBV28 with TRBJ1-6; D remains unclear. Trimming removed 7 bases at V and 1 base at J, with 8 bases between. CDR3 length: 14 amino acids. Germline lookup yields CDR1 MDHEN and CDR2 SYDVKM. CDR3 DNA (partial): TGTGCCAGCATGACGGGGTCCTATAATTCACCC. This encodes CASMTGSYNSP. The entire CDR3 protein reads CASMTGSYNSPLHF.

Notes on this clone: The observed sequence ends 3 residues before the CDR3 terminus, with the missing tail filled in from the germline J gene. The J gene is TRBJ1-5, the V gene TRBV4-2; unclear D gene. Deletions cut 1 base from V and 0 bases from J, with 4 bases between. The CDR3 is 14 amino acids. Germline V gene sequence: CDR1 LGHNA, CDR2 YNFKEQ. The CDR3 protein is CASSQGGSNQPQHF. CDR3 DNA (partial): TGTGCCAGCAGCCAAGGAGGTAGCAATCAGCCC.

A note on this clone: The sequenced fragment ends 3 residues before the CDR3 boundary, so the rest is inferred from the germline J gene. This chain connects TRBV20-1 to TRBJ1-5; a possible D gene is TRBD1 (5 bases). The CDR3 extends over 15 amino acids. Germline CDR1 is DFQATT and CDR2 is SNEGSKA (reference sequence). V lost 6 bases, J lost 9 bases, and 24 bases lay in between. The covered CDR3 bases are TGCAGTGCAGAGACCTCTGGGGCTTCCTATCGGCCC. Translation: CSAETSGASYRP. The full CDR3 reads CSAETSGASYRPQHF.

Of note for this clone: From the germline J gene comes the end of the CDR3, since the read stops 3 residues before it. The chain is built from TRBV20-1 and TRBJ1-2, with 8 bases lining up with TRBD1. The germline gives CDR1 DFQATT, CDR2 SNEGSKA (reference sequence). The V and J ends lost 4 bases and 6 bases, in that order; junction bases with no gene match: 4. There are 12 residues in the CDR3. The DNA read from the CDR3 is TGCAGTGCTACCGGGACAGGTGATGGC. Amino acids: CSATGTGDG. The CDR3 in full is CSATGTGDGYTF.

Details on this clone: The read ends 3 residues before the CDR3 terminus; that terminus is restored from the germline J gene. The chain combines TRBV5-4 with TRBJ1-4; D gene ambiguous. Deletions cut 5 bases from V and 5 bases from J, with 10 bases between. CDR3 length: 13 amino acids. CDR1 is SGHNT and CDR2 is YYREEE in the germline V gene (reference sequence). Incomplete CDR3 DNA: TGTGCCAGCAGTCCCGACACGAATGAAAAA. Protein sequence: CASSPDTNEK. The CDR3, in full, reads CASSPDTNEKLFF.

As concerns this clone: The read is 3 residues too short to cover the CDR3 end, so that end is filled in from the germline J gene. The chain is built from TRBV2 and TRBJ2-1; 7 bases align to TRBD2. This CDR3 has 16 residues. The germline gives CDR1 SNHLY, CDR2 FYNNEI. V was pared by 4 bases and J by 5 bases, with 11 bases of the junction left unmatched. Incomplete CDR3 DNA: TGTGCCAGCAGTGTGGGCCCAGGGCTAGCGGACAATGAG. This encodes CASSVGPGLADNE. The CDR3 reads in full as CASSVGPGLADNEQFF.

About this clone: The sequenced fragment ends 3 residues before the CDR3 boundary, so the rest is inferred from the germline J gene. V is TRBV18 and J is TRBJ2-1, with TRBD1 matching over 9 bases. With V trimmed by 3 bases and J by 9 bases, 9 bases remained unmatched. The V gene's germline CDR1 is KGHSH and CDR2 LQKENI. The CDR3 length is 15 residues. The CDR3: CASSPGTGLQGEQFF. CDR3 DNA, as far as it was read: TGTGCCAGCTCACCCGGGACAGGGTTACAGGGTGAG.

On this clone itself: The read halts 3 residues ahead of the CDR3 end, with the missing end drawn from the germline J gene. The genes are TRBV30 and TRBJ1-3, with 7 bases lining up with TRBD1. This CDR3 contains 14 residues. Trimming cost V 5 bases and J 2 bases; bases outside gene matches: 6. Germline-derived CDR1 and CDR2 are GTSNPN and SVGIG (reference sequence). This CDR3 is CAWERQGAGNTIYF. The CDR3 DNA, read in part, is TGTGCCTGGGAGCGACAGGGCGCTGGAAACACC.

The covered CDR3 bases are TGCAGTGTTCCAATCGGCAGGGACTCATCTCAAAGTCACTATGGC. It is translated as CSVPIGRDSSQSHYG. The whole CDR3 protein reads CSVPIGRDSSQSHYGYTF. The gene calls are TRBV20-1 and TRBJ1-2, with D possibly matching TRBD1 (5 bases). The read gets to within 3 residues of the CDR3 end, and the germline J gene fills in the rest. The CDR3 contains 18 residues. Trimming cost V 7 bases and J 3 bases, with 30 bases left between them. The germline gives CDR1 DFQATT, CDR2 SNEGSKA (reference sequence).

In the case of this clone: The read falls 3 residues short of the CDR3 end, and the missing part is taken from the germline J gene. The chain links TRBV2 to TRBJ2-1; no clear D gene. Germline assignment: CDR1 SNHLY and CDR2 FYNNEI. The CDR3 is 13 amino acids. Trimming left V 4 bases short and J 4 bases short, with 8 bases between. CDR3 bases read: TGTGCCAGCAGTGCTGGGCCGTACAATGAG. Residues: CASSAGPYNE. The full CDR3 protein reads CASSAGPYNEQFF.

For this clone: The sequence runs out 3 residues before the end of the CDR3; the remainder is reconstructed from the germline J gene. The rearrangement joins TRBV12-3 or TRBV12-4 to TRBJ1-2; D unresolved. V was cut by 11 bases and J by 7 bases, with 11 bases left in between. CDR3 length equals 10 residues. CDR3 residues: CAARRSGYTF. CDR3 DNA (partial): TGTGCCGCTAGGCGGAGTGGC.

Concerning this clone itself: The CDR3 end falls 3 residues outside the read, so it is completed with the germline J gene. V is TRBV28 and J is TRBJ2-7; a weak D match, TRBD1 (5 bases). The CDR3 loop spans 13 amino acids. Deletions cut 8 bases from V and 2 bases from J, with 13 bases between. Germline-derived CDR1 and CDR2 are MDHEN and SYDVKM. CDR3 bases read: TGTGCCAGCGGGGAAGGGGCCCCCTACGAG. Translated: CASGEGAPYE. The entire CDR3 is CASGEGAPYEQYF. The full variable domain, rest sourced from reference TRBV28 and TRBJ2-7, is DVKVTQSSRYLVKRTGEKVFLECVQDMDHENMFWYRQDPGLGLRLIYFSYDVKMKEKGDIPEGYSVSREKKERFSLILESASTNQTSMYLCASGEGAPYEQYFGPGTRLTVT.

Regarding this clone: The CDR3 is cut off 3 residues early in the read; its end comes from the germline J gene. This chain uses TRBV30 with TRBJ2-2; perhaps TRBD1 as D (6 bases). Germline CDR1 and CDR2: GTSNPN and SVGIG (reference sequence). The CDR3 is 14 residues long. V was shortened by 5 bases and J by 3 bases, with 13 bases between the two germline ends. CDR3 in amino acids: CAWAQGRDTGELFF. The sequenced part of the CDR3 DNA is TGTGCCTGGGCCCAGGGGCGGGACACCGGGGAG.

As regards this clone: Read coverage stops 3 residues before the CDR3 terminus; the germline J gene supplies the remainder. This chain connects TRBV19 to TRBJ1-5; 7 bases line up with TRBD1. Trimming at V came to 10 bases and at J to 2 bases, leaving 5 bases not matched to a gene. The CDR3 contains 13 residues. Germline-derived CDR1 and CDR2 are LNHDA and SQIVND (reference sequence). CDR3 amino acids: CANGQDRNQPQHF. The sequenced CDR3 bases are TGTGCCAACGGACAGGACCGCAATCAGCCC.

Judged by frequency, this clone is medium-sized. The read halts 3 residues ahead of the CDR3 end, with the missing end drawn from the germline J gene. The chain recombines TRBV29-1 with TRBJ2-7, with a weak D call TRBD2 (6 bases). V lost 6 bases and J lost 3, with 15 bases in between. Per germline, CDR1 SQVTM and CDR2 ANQGSEA. The length of the CDR3 is 13 residues. CDR3 DNA, as far as it was read: TGCAGCGTCCTGACGACTAGAAGCTACGAG. Translating it yields CSVLTTRSYE. The CDR3 reads in full as CSVLTTRSYEQYF.

Regarding this clone: Read coverage stops 3 residues before the CDR3 terminus; the germline J gene supplies the remainder. V usage is TRBV20-1 and J usage is TRBJ2-3; D perhaps matches TRBD2 (6 bases). CDR1 and CDR2 (germline): DFQATT, SNEGSKA (reference sequence). The CDR3 spans 13 residues. Trimming stripped 6 bases from V and 2 bases from J, with 12 bases between. CDR3 loop: CSAGGLDTDTQYF. The CDR3 DNA, read in part, is TGCAGTGCCGGAGGGCTGGACACAGATACG.

A word on this clone: The DNA ends 3 residues before the CDR3 does, and the rest of the CDR3 is filled in from the germline J gene. The chain links TRBV11-1 to TRBJ2-7; D unclear. V dropped 4 bases and J dropped 0 bases, with 13 bases sitting between them. This CDR3 comprises 15 residues. CDR1 and CDR2 from the germline V gene are SGHAT and FQDESV (reference sequence). This CDR3 is CASSYNTKSSYEQYF. The part of the CDR3 DNA that was read is TGTGCCAGCAGCTATAACACCAAAAGCTCCTACGAG.

Of note for this clone: Read data end 3 residues before the CDR3 end; the end is taken from the germline J gene. The V call is TRBV18, the J call TRBJ1-4; D perhaps matches TRBD1 (5 bases). The CDR3 has 14 residues. CDR1 and CDR2 (germline): KGHSH, LQKENI. The sequenced part of the CDR3 DNA is TGTGCCAGCTCACCAGAGCAGGCTACGGGGGAA. Its translation: CASSPEQATGE. Given in full, the CDR3 is CASSPEQATGELFF.

Comment on this clone: The read terminates 3 residues ahead of where the CDR3 ends, so the germline J gene completes it. The chain uses TRBV5-4 and TRBJ1-2, with D unclear. The CDR3 has 15 residues. Germline values: CDR1 SGHNT, CDR2 YYREEE (reference sequence). The germline V and J ends were trimmed by 4 bases and 1 base, with 14 bases remaining between them. Incomplete CDR3 DNA: TGTGCCAGCAGCCTCGACCAGCGACTTAACTATGGC. This encodes CASSLDQRLNYG. The full CDR3 is CASSLDQRLNYGYTF.

Concerning this clone: The CDR3 extends 3 residues past the end of the read, so its final part is completed from the germline J gene. The rearrangement links TRBV7-6 to TRBJ2-1, with TRBD2 matching 8 bases. The J segment lost 0 bases and the V segment lost 3 bases, leaving 7 bases of the junction unmatched. CDR1 SGHVS and CDR2 FNYEAQ come from the germline V gene. This CDR3 spans 17 amino acids. Partial CDR3 DNA: TGTGCCAGCAGCTTGGGGACTAGTCGTAGCTCCTACAATGAG. This codes for CASSLGTSRSSYNE. The whole CDR3 protein reads CASSLGTSRSSYNEQFF.